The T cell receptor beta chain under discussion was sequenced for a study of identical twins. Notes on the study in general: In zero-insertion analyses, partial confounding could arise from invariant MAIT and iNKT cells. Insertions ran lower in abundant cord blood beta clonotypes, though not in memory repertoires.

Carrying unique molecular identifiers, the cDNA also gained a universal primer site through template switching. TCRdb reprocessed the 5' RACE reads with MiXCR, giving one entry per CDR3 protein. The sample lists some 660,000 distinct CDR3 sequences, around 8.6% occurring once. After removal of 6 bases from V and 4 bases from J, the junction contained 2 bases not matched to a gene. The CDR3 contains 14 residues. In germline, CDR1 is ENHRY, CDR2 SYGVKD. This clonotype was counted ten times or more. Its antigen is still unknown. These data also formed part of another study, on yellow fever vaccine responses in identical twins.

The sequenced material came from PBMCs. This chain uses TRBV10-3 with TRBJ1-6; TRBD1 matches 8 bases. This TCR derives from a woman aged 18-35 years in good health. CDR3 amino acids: CAIRGQDYNSPLHF. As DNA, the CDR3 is TGTGCCATCAGGGGACAGGATTATAATTCACCCCTCCACTTT.